One and the same sample provided the 24 T cell receptor beta chains below, sequenced in a study of OX40 agonist ivuxolimab in advanced cancers. Assay: immunoSEQ multiplex PCR; the TCRdb copy retains only in-frame clones and omits some. The sample includes some 52,000 clones, approximately 83% seen only once; the top ten take 9.5% to 15%. This sample comprised CD4+ or CD8+ T cells sorted from blood, obtained in a trial of the OX40 agonist ivuxolimab. These receptors came from an adult with an advanced solid tumor such as melanoma, head and neck, liver or kidney cancer.

The chain couples TRBV11-2 to TRBJ2-2, with a possible D match to TRBD1 (5 bases). V gave up 4 bases and J gave up 2 bases, with 11 bases separating them. Germline CDR1 and CDR2: SGHAT and FQNNGV. The CDR3 covers 15 residues. The CDR3, as DNA: TGTGCCAGCAGCTCGATAAGGGGAAACACCGGGGAGCTGTTTTTT. Its translation is CASSSIRGNTGELFF.

J is TRBJ1-5 and V is TRBV9, with 8 nucleotides matching TRBD1. J gave up 3 bases and V 0 bases, and 2 bases lay outside the gene matches. The germline V gene encodes CDR1 SGDLS and CDR2 YYNGEE. The CDR3 totals 15 residues. The CDR3 nucleotides are TGTGCCAGCAGCGTAGGACAGGGGTACAATCAGCCCCAGCATTTT. As protein: CASSVGQGYNQPQHF.

The chain recombines TRBV28 with TRBJ1-1; D gene ambiguous. This CDR3 contains 14 residues. The V gene's germline CDR1 is MDHEN and CDR2 SYDVKM. The germline V and J ends were trimmed by 4 bases and 0 bases, with 9 bases remaining between them. The CDR3 sequence: CASSYDTLNTEAFF. CDR3 coding DNA: TGTGCCAGCAGTTACGACACATTGAACACTGAAGCTTTCTTT.

This chain links TRBV7-2 with TRBJ2-5; the D is unclear. The germline V gene encodes CDR1 SGHTA and CDR2 FQGNSA. The CDR3 totals 13 residues. Trimming took off 3 bases at V and 5 bases at J, with 10 bases between the two ends. This chain's CDR3 is CASSFVSGETQYF. The CDR3, as DNA: TGTGCCAGCAGCTTCGTGAGTGGGGAGACCCAGTACTTC.

The J gene is TRBJ2-7, the V gene TRBV30, with 8 positions matching TRBD2. Looked up from germline, CDR1 is GTSNPN and CDR2 is SVGIG (reference sequence). The V and J ends lost 0 bases and 2 bases, in that order; junction bases with no gene match: 6. There are 15 residues in the CDR3. The CDR3 loop reads CAWSVPGGLTYEQYV. The CDR3 DNA reads TGTGCCTGGAGTGTACCGGGGGGGTTAACCTACGAGCAGTACGTC.

The J gene is TRBJ2-2, the V gene TRBV19, with D uncertain. V was shortened by 3 bases and J by 1 base, with 6 bases between the two germline ends. Looked up from germline, CDR1 is LNHDA and CDR2 is SQIVND (reference sequence). This CDR3 region has 14 residues. CDR3: CASSIPGNTGELFF. DNA of the CDR3: TGTGCCAGTAGTATTCCAGGGAACACCGGGGAGCTGTTTTTT.

The chain combines TRBV7-3 with TRBJ2-1; 8 bases fit TRBD2. Germline V lookup: CDR1 SGHTA, CDR2 FQGTGA. The CDR3 extends over 14 amino acids. The ends lost 1 base at V and 6 bases at J; junction bases unmatched: 2. CDR3 loop: CASSLSGGINEQFF. The DNA for the CDR3 is TGTGCCAGCAGCTTAAGCGGGGGGATCAATGAGCAGTTCTTC.

The chain is built from TRBV6-4 and TRBJ1-5; D is unclear. The CDR3 contains 20 residues. Trimming cost V 0 bases and J 0 bases, with 21 bases left between them. Germline assignment: CDR1 MRHNA and CDR2 SNTAGT. The DNA for the CDR3 is TGTGCCAGCAGTGACTCGATGAGTCGGCATAAGAGCCATAGCAATCAGCCCCAGCATTTT. As protein: CASSDSMSRHKSHSNQPQHF.

This chain connects TRBV30 to TRBJ2-7, with D possibly TRBD2 on 6 matching bases. This CDR3 is 14 amino acids long. Germline V gene lookup returns CDR1 GTSNPN and CDR2 SVGIG (reference sequence). The ends were cut back, 5 bases at V and 6 bases at J, with 20 bases in the middle. CDR3 sequence (DNA): TGTGCCTGGGATCTTCGGGGGATATATGGCGAGCAGTACTTC. Its translation: CAWDLRGIYGEQYF.

This chain links TRBV9 with TRBJ1-3; D gene unclear. The V end lost 0 bases, the J end lost 4 bases, and 8 bases lay between the germline ends. The germline V gene encodes CDR1 SGDLS and CDR2 YYNGEE. The CDR3 runs to 14 residues. CDR3 in amino acids: CASSVEESGNTIYF. CDR3 in DNA: TGTGCCAGCAGCGTAGAGGAGAGCGGAAACACCATATATTTT. The variable domain in full, completed from reference TRBV9 and TRBJ1-3, reads DSGVTQTPKHLITATGQRVTLRCSPRSGDLSVYWYQQSLDQGLQFLIQYYNGEERAKGNILERFSAQQFPDLHSELNLSSLELGDSALYFCASSVEESGNTIYFGEGSWLTVV.

The chain uses TRBV6-1 and TRBJ2-7, with 7 positions matching TRBD1. Per the germline V gene, CDR1 is MNHNS and CDR2 is SASEGT. Germline trimming cut 6 bases from V and 0 bases from J; bases unmatched to any gene: 8. CDR3 length: 15 residues. The CDR3 protein is CASSPSGTASYEQYV. The CDR3 DNA follows: TGTGCCAGCAGCCCCTCCGGGACAGCCTCCTACGAGCAGTACGTC.

The chain combines TRBV5-1 with TRBJ1-4, with unresolved D. The germline CDR1 and CDR2 sequences are SGHRS and YFSETQ. The V gene lost 4 bases and the J gene lost 4 bases, with 8 bases spanning the gap. CDR3 size: 13 residues. CDR3 amino acids: CASSSDFNEKLFF. The CDR3 region has the DNA TGCGCCAGCAGCAGCGATTTTAATGAAAAACTGTTTTTT. Complete variable domain (other parts from reference TRBV5-1 and TRBJ1-4): KAGVTQTPRYLIKTRGQQVTLSCSPISGHRSVSWYQQTPGQGLQFLFEYFSETQRNKGNFPGRFSGRQFSNSRSEMNVSTLELGDSALYLCASSSDFNEKLFFGSGTQLSVL.

This clone has a handful of counts. The chain recombines TRBV5-8 with TRBJ1-6; no definite D call. This CDR3 spans 16 amino acids. Germline values: CDR1 SGHTS, CDR2 YDEGEE. Between the trimmed V and J ends, which lost 4 bases and 0 bases, there was a span of 11 bases. The CDR3, as DNA: TGTGCCAGCAGCAGAGGGAGGAGCTCCTATAATTCACCCCTCCACTTT. Translating it yields CASSRGRSSYNSPLHF.

V is TRBV5-4 and J is TRBJ2-5; 9 bases line up with TRBD2. J was trimmed by 4 bases and V by 4 bases; bases with no gene match: 11. The CDR3 is 16 amino acids. Looked up from germline, CDR1 is SGHNT and CDR2 is YYREEE (reference sequence). Here the CDR3 DNA reads TGTGCCAGCAGCCTCACCCTGCCGACTAGCGGAGAGACCCAGTACTTC. This encodes CASSLTLPTSGETQYF.

This clone was observed once. This chain connects TRBV7-8 to TRBJ2-4, with 7 bases lining up with TRBD1. After removal of 7 bases from V and 11 bases from J, the junction contained 8 bases not matched to a gene. This CDR3 is 12 amino acids long. CDR1 and CDR2 (germline): SGHVS, FQNEAQ. The CDR3 loop reads CASTDLRGLQYF. CDR3 nucleotides: TGTGCCAGCACCGACCTTAGGGGGCTTCAGTACTTC.

The gene calls are TRBV9 and TRBJ2-7, with 11 nucleotides matching TRBD2. The J segment lost 5 bases and the V segment lost 4 bases, leaving 8 bases of the junction unmatched. CDR1 and CDR2 (germline): SGDLS, YYNGEE. The CDR3 totals 15 residues. CDR3 DNA sequence: TGTGCCAGCAGCCCCCACCTAGCGGGAGGAGACGAGCAGTACTTC. Amino acid sequence: CASSPHLAGGDEQYF.

This clone showed up just a few times. The V and J genes are TRBV5-1 and TRBJ1-1; TRBD1 agrees at 7 bases. V was clipped by 3 bases and J by 1 base; unmatched bases: 9. In germline, CDR1 is SGHRS, CDR2 YFSETQ. The length of the CDR3 is 16 residues. In DNA, the CDR3 is TGCGCCAGCAGCTCACTAGTGACAGGGTCGAACACTGAAGCTTTCTTT. Translated, it gives CASSSLVTGSNTEAFF.

V and J are TRBV7-2 and TRBJ1-4, with D maybe TRBD1 (5 bases). The CDR3 contains 15 residues. V lost 5 bases, J lost 4 bases, and 14 bases lay in between. Germline V gives CDR1 SGHTA, CDR2 FQGNSA. The CDR3 reads CASSLQVGVNEKLFF. CDR3 in DNA: TGTGCCAGCAGCCTACAGGTCGGGGTTAATGAAAAACTGTTTTTT.

This chain joins TRBV6-4 and TRBJ2-7, with 9 bases that match TRBD1. With V trimmed by 2 bases and J by 2 bases, 4 bases remained unmatched. CDR1 and CDR2 from the germline V gene are MRHNA and SNTAGT. This CDR3 contains 15 residues. The CDR3 bases are TGTGCCAGCAGTGACCGGGACAGGGTGACCTACGAGCAGTACGTC. Translation gives CASSDRDRVTYEQYV.

V is TRBV6-5 and J is TRBJ2-2; unclear D gene. There are 13 residues in the CDR3. From germline, CDR1 is MNHEY and CDR2 SVGAGI. V was pared by 9 bases and J by 0 bases, with 8 bases between. Here the CDR3 reads CASSDANTGELFF. CDR3 nucleotide sequence: TGTGCCAGTTCAGACGCGAACACCGGGGAGCTGTTTTTT.

This rearrangement joins TRBV7-2 to TRBJ1-1; D is unresolved. The CDR3 has 14 residues. V was cut by 4 bases and J by 5 bases, with 14 bases left in between. The germline V gene encodes CDR1 SGHTA and CDR2 FQGNSA. CDR3 coding DNA: TGTGCCAGCAGCTCCTTCTTCGGCGGAACTGAAGCTTTCTTT. Translated: CASSSFFGGTEAFF.

The V and J genes are TRBV2 and TRBJ1-2, with D perhaps TRBD1 (6 bases). V gave up 4 bases and J gave up 1 base, with 10 bases separating them. The germline V gene encodes CDR1 SNHLY and CDR2 FYNNEI. The CDR3 is 14 amino acids. CDR3 sequence (DNA): TGTGCCAGCAGTGCTAACAGGGATAACTATGGCTACACCTTC. Translation: CASSANRDNYGYTF.

This chain joins TRBV2 and TRBJ1-2; no reliable D call. Looked up from germline, CDR1 is SNHLY and CDR2 is FYNNEI. The length of the CDR3 is 15 residues. The V gene lost 0 bases and the J gene lost 2 bases, with 10 bases spanning the gap. CDR3 region: CASSEAPELNYGYTF. In DNA, the CDR3 is TGTGCCAGCAGTGAAGCGCCGGAACTAAACTATGGCTACACCTTC. The full variable domain, in which reference TRBV2 and TRBJ1-2 provide the parts outside the CDR3, is EPEVTQTPSHQVTQMGQEVILRCVPISNHLYFYWYRQILGQKVEFLVSFYNNEISEKSEIFDDQFSVERPDGSNFTLKIRSTKLEDSAMYFCASSEAPELNYGYTFGSGTRLTVV.

The rearrangement joins TRBV9 to TRBJ2-2; D may match TRBD1 or TRBD2 (5 bases each). This CDR3 spans 16 amino acids. Germline V gene data show CDR1 as SGDLS and CDR2 as YYNGEE. Trimming left V 0 bases short and J 1 base short, with 10 bases between. The CDR3 coding sequence is TGTGCCAGCAGCGTAGATCCGGGGCTGAACACCGGGGAGCTGTTTTTT. This codes for CASSVDPGLNTGELFF. The full variable domain, its missing parts supplied by reference TRBV9 and TRBJ2-2, is DSGVTQTPKHLITATGQRVTLRCSPRSGDLSVYWYQQSLDQGLQFLIQYYNGEERAKGNILERFSAQQFPDLHSELNLSSLELGDSALYFCASSVDPGLNTGELFFGEGSRLTVL.